Below, one T cell receptor beta chain is given with its context. The assay was immunoSEQ multiplex PCR, and TCRdb's table has in-frame clones only and misses some. Among 35,000 to 50,000 clones listed, 85% were seen once. These data are taken from a study of T cell clonotyping in hematopoietic cell transplantation. Regarding time point: recipient sample about 28 days before transplant, after cytoreduction. The CDR3 covers 15 residues. Germline V CDR1 and CDR2: MNHEY, SVGAGI. V gave up 6 bases and J gave up 2 bases; unmatched junction bases: 10. The gene calls are TRBV6-5 and TRBJ2-7; TRBD2 agrees at 7 bases. The sample was peripheral blood mononuclear cells, taken before stem cell transplant. The receptor comes from a man in his 60s with acute myeloid leukemia. Some clones in this sample may be carry-over from other donors' samples. The CDR3 DNA is TGTGCCAGCAGCCCCTGGGGAGGGACTACCTACGAGCAGTACTTC. It yields the protein CASSPWGGTTYEQYF.